A selection of T cell receptor beta chains follows, all from one sample in a study of cytomegalovirus exposure and HLA in healthy donors. Here immunoSEQ multiplex PCR was the method, and the copy in TCRdb shows in-frame clones only, minus some. Among 200,000 to 250,000 clones listed, 80% to 90% were seen once. Sequenced input: PBMCs. All receptors come from a man in his late teens or twenties in good health and CMV-seronegative. Each CDR3 is given with its conserved first and last residue. D genes are given only for firm matches. The size field is filled for only some rows; it gives once, few, many or a size class.

clone size | J gene | D gene | V gene | CDR3 protein | CDR3 DNA
. | TRBJ2-5 | . | TRBV2 | CAILKEQIGTQYF | TGTGCCATTCTCAAGGAACAGATCGGGACCCAGTACTTC
once | TRBJ2-7 | TRBD2 | TRBV10-3 | CAISESASGMISYEQYF | TGTGCCATCAGTGAGTCGGCTAGCGGGATGATCTCCTACGAGCAGTACTTC
. | TRBJ1-5 | TRBD1 | TRBV2 | CASRQGSQPQHF | TGTGCCAGCAGACAGGGGAGTCAGCCCCAGCATTTT
. | TRBJ1-1 | . | TRBV6-1 | CASSDPGGLIGNTEAFF | TGTGCCAGCAGTGATCCCGGGGGGTTAATAGGGAACACTGAAGCTTTCTTT
. | TRBJ1-2 | TRBD1 | TRBV27 | CASSSRGRSYGYTF | TGTGCCAGCAGTTCAAGGGGGCGGTCTTATGGCTACACCTTC
once | TRBJ1-5 | . | TRBV7-8 | CASSLQGYNQPQHF | TGTGCCAGCAGCCTACAGGGTTACAATCAGCCCCAGCATTTT
. | TRBJ2-6 | TRBD1 | TRBV9 | CASSVGDSVSGANVLTF | TGTGCCAGCAGCGTAGGGGACAGTGTATCTGGGGCCAACGTCCTGACTTTC
. | TRBJ2-3 | TRBD1 | TRBV6-5 | CASSWGQGVDTQYF | TGTGCCAGCAGTTGGGGACAGGGGGTTGATACGCAGTATTTT
. | TRBJ1-1 | . | TRBV10-3 | CAISESLQGGDYRAQAFF | TGTGCCATCAGTGAGTCTTTACAGGGTGGTGATTATCGGGCCCAAGCTTTCTTT
. | TRBJ2-7 | . | TRBV5-6 | CASSLVPAGEQYF | TGTGCCAGCAGCTTGGTTCCAGCCGGGGAGCAGTACTTC
. | TRBJ1-6 | . | TRBV7-2 | CASSLEWGQNGSPLHF | TGTGCCAGCAGCTTAGAGTGGGGGCAGAACGGTTCACCCCTCCACTTT
few | TRBJ1-1 | . | TRBV5-6 | CASSLSVAVGPNTEAFF | TGTGCCAGCAGCTTGAGCGTTGCAGTGGGTCCTAACACTGAAGCTTTCTTT
few | TRBJ1-1 | . | TRBV11-3 | CASSSGGQNTEAFF | TGTGCCAGCAGCTCAGGAGGGCAGAACACTGAAGCTTTCTTT
. | TRBJ2-7 | . | TRBV6-5 | CASGGTVGYEQYF | TGTGCCAGCGGAGGGACAGTAGGTTACGAGCAGTACTTC
. | TRBJ1-5 | . | TRBV28 | CASSTYGRGPNQPQHF | TGTGCCAGCAGTACCTATGGTAGGGGTCCCAATCAGCCCCAGCATTTT
. | TRBJ2-7 | TRBD1 | TRBV10-1 | CASSGQGFSEQYF | TGCGCCAGCAGTGGACAGGGTTTCTCCGAGCAGTACTTC
once | TRBJ2-1 | TRBD1 | TRBV7-6 | CASSGDRGSYNEQFF | TGTGCCAGCAGCGGGGACAGAGGCTCCTACAATGAGCAGTTCTTC
. | TRBJ1-6 | TRBD1 | TRBV11-2 | CASSLDGTGTPLHF | TGTGCCAGCAGCTTAGATGGGACAGGGACACCCCTCCACTTT
. | TRBJ1-2 | . | TRBV28 | CASSGPGATYGYTF | TGTGCCAGCAGTGGGCCGGGAGCTACCTATGGCTACACCTTC
. | TRBJ2-1 | TRBD2 | TRBV4-2 | CASSQDGTSGRVNEQFF | TGTGCCAGCAGCCAAGATGGGACTAGCGGGAGGGTAAATGAGCAGTTCTTC
. | TRBJ2-1 | . | TRBV5-6 | CASSLGGPDEQFF | TGTGCCAGCAGCTTGGGGGGGCCGGATGAGCAGTTCTTC
. | TRBJ2-5 | . | TRBV11-2 | CASSYRPQETQYF | TGTGCCAGCAGCTACAGGCCCCAAGAGACCCAGTACTTC
. | TRBJ2-5 | TRBD2 | TRBV9 | CASSVERDLGQETQYF | TGTGCCAGCAGCGTAGAGCGGGATCTGGGGCAAGAGACCCAGTACTTC
. | TRBJ2-3 | . | TRBV5-1 | CASSLALASDVFDTQYF | TGCGCCAGCAGCTTGGCCTTGGCTAGCGATGTGTTCGATACGCAGTATTTT
. | TRBJ2-7 | TRBD1 | TRBV6-5 | CASSYTGVEQYF | TGTGCCAGCAGTTACACAGGGGTCGAGCAGTACTTC
. | TRBJ2-2 | . | TRBV9 | CASSASSSGYTGELFF | TGTGCCAGCAGCGCCTCCTCCAGCGGTTACACCGGGGAGCTGTTTTTT
once | TRBJ2-7 | TRBD1 | TRBV6-6 | CASSPRDSYEQYF | TGTGCCAGCAGCCCCAGGGACAGTTACGAGCAGTACTTC
. | TRBJ2-1 | . | TRBV5-6 | CASSFFSNEQFF | TGTGCCAGCAGCTTTTTCAGTAATGAGCAGTTCTTC
few | TRBJ1-6 | . | TRBV2 | CASSSPGGPLHF | TGTGCCAGCAGCTCACCTGGGGGGCCCCTCCACTTT
. | TRBJ2-7 | . | TRBV6-6 | CASSRSGYEQYF | TGTGCCAGCAGTCGGTCGGGCTACGAGCAGTACTTC
. | TRBJ1-5 | . | TRBV19 | CASSDRPQGWQPQHF | TGTGCCAGTAGTGACCGTCCTCAGGGCTGGCAGCCCCAGCATTTT
. | TRBJ2-7 | . | TRBV7-8 | CASSLVGGQNEQYF | TGTGCCAGCAGCTTAGTTGGAGGACAGAACGAGCAGTACTTC
. | TRBJ1-6 | TRBD1 | TRBV7-2 | CASSPGQGTLHF | TGTGCCAGCAGCCCGGGACAGGGGACCCTCCACTTT
. | TRBJ2-1 | . | TRBV7-6 | CASSLRESSYNEQFF | TGTGCCAGCAGCTTACGAGAGAGCTCCTACAATGAGCAGTTCTTC
. | TRBJ2-3 | TRBD2 | TRBV28 | CASSQGLGGTDTQYF | TGTGCCAGCAGCCAAGGACTAGGTGGTACAGATACGCAGTATTTT
. | TRBJ2-1 | . | TRBV5-1 | CASSLATGYMDEQFF | TGCGCCAGCAGCTTGGCCACAGGGTATATGGATGAGCAGTTCTTC
. | TRBJ2-3 | TRBD2 | TRBV30 | CAWSIKLAGVDTQYF | TGTGCCTGGAGTATTAAGTTAGCGGGAGTGGATACGCAGTATTTT
. | TRBJ1-6 | TRBD1 | TRBV19 | CASSLGQGVSPLHF | TGTGCCAGTAGTCTGGGACAGGGAGTGTCACCCCTCCACTTT
. | TRBJ1-2 | TRBD1 | TRBV5-1 | CASSLDAGQGDYGYTF | TGCGCCAGCAGCTTGGATGCGGGACAGGGGGACTATGGCTACACCTTC
. | TRBJ2-7 | . | TRBV30 | CAWSGTGTLYEQYF | TGTGCCTGGAGTGGTACAGGGACCCTCTACGAGCAGTACTTC
. | TRBJ1-2 | TRBD1 | TRBV29-1 | CSVVEGLTGGATNYGYTF | TGCAGCGTTGTCGAGGGACTCACAGGGGGAGCTACTAACTATGGCTACACCTTC
. | TRBJ2-3 | . | TRBV2 | CASSVWHSGDTQYF | TGTGCCAGCAGTGTGTGGCACTCCGGGGATACGCAGTATTTT
. | TRBJ1-6 | . | TRBV7-2 | CASSLGRGRNSPLHF | TGTGCCAGCAGCTTAGGACGGGGTCGCAATTCACCCCTCCACTTT
. | TRBJ2-7 | TRBD1 | TRBV11-2 | CASSSSDRGRNYEQYF | TGTGCCAGCAGCTCCAGCGACAGGGGAAGGAACTACGAGCAGTACTTC
. | TRBJ1-2 | . | TRBV30 | CAWQILTGGYGYTF | TGTGCCTGGCAAATCCTTACGGGGGGATATGGCTACACCTTC
. | TRBJ2-2 | TRBD1 | TRBV10-3 | CAISGTAMNTGELFF | TGTGCCATCAGCGGGACAGCTATGAACACCGGGGAGCTGTTTTTT
. | TRBJ2-5 | . | TRBV7-9 | CASSLFPGSQETQYF | TGTGCCAGCAGCTTATTTCCGGGGTCCCAAGAGACCCAGTACTTC
. | TRBJ1-1 | TRBD1 | TRBV19 | CASTNPTRGSDTEAFF | TGTGCCAGTACCAACCCGACCAGGGGGTCTGACACTGAAGCTTTCTTT